These 11 T cell receptor beta chains were all obtained from the same sample, sequenced in a study of CD8 T cells in ankylosing spondylitis (dated 2017 in TCRdb). The library was prepared using 5' RACE. Instrument on record: Illumina HiSeq 2500. TCRdb's own reprocessing of the public reads used fastp at Q25 and MiXCR and kept productive beta chains. A single entry per CDR3 protein holds the most common genes and DNA from its merged rows. Counted in this sample were around 250,000 distinct CDR3 sequences; roughly 32% of them appeared once. The ten largest clonotypes hold approximately 4% of the sample. Sample: blood, either unsorted or a sorted T cell fraction (not recorded which). These receptors originate from a male donor with ankylosing spondylitis or in good health (not recorded which).

This clonotype was found a few times. The chain is built from TRBV27 and TRBJ2-3; D gene unclear. The germline V and J ends were trimmed by 5 bases and 2 bases, with 11 bases remaining between them. This CDR3 contains 14 residues. Germline CDR1 and CDR2: MNHEY and SMNVEV (reference sequence). The CDR3 DNA reads TGTGCCAGCAGTCCCATACCGTACACAGATACGCAGTATTTT. This gives the protein CASSPIPYTDTQYF.

This chain joins TRBV20-1 and TRBJ2-5; D remains unclear. The CDR3 runs to 15 residues. The V gene's germline CDR1 is DFQATT and CDR2 SNEGSKA (reference sequence). Trimming shortened V by 2 bases and J by 1 base, and 14 bases separated the two germline ends. In nucleotides, the CDR3 is TGCAGTGCTAGAAGGGTAACGGCCCCCCAAGAGACCCAGTACTTC. It encodes CSARRVTAPQETQYF.

The table lists this clonotype with many counts. This chain links TRBV20-1 with TRBJ2-4; D is perhaps TRBD2 (6 bases). Germline loops: CDR1 DFQATT, CDR2 SNEGSKA (reference sequence). V was shortened by 0 bases and J by 7 bases, with 16 bases between the two germline ends. This CDR3 is 15 amino acids long. CDR3 protein: CSARDRPGRGNIQYF. CDR3 nucleotides: TGCAGTGCTAGAGACCGCCCGGGACGGGGGAACATTCAGTACTTC.

V is TRBV12-3 or TRBV12-4 and J is TRBJ1-5, with D unclear. Trimming took 4 bases from V and 5 from J, leaving 6 bases between them. The CDR3 length is 12 residues. In nucleotides, the CDR3 is TGTGCCAGCAGTTCCAGAGATCAGCCCCAGCATTTT. Its protein is CASSSRDQPQHF.

In this sample, this clonotype turned up many times. This chain connects TRBV20-1 to TRBJ1-2; D gene uncertain. Germline CDR1 DFQATT, CDR2 SNEGSKA (reference sequence). This CDR3 comprises 13 residues. Trimming stripped 3 bases from V and 8 bases from J, with 16 bases between. CDR3 residues: CSARPTYEEGYTF. The DNA for the CDR3 is TGCAGTGCTAGGCCCACATACGAGGAGGGCTACACCTTC.

The chain uses TRBV7-2 and TRBJ2-1; no firm D call. The germline V gene encodes CDR1 SGHTA and CDR2 FQGNSA. V was cut by 5 bases and J by 8 bases, with 13 bases left in between. This CDR3 comprises 13 residues. The CDR3 here is CASSQTLGYEQFF. The CDR3 DNA reads TGTGCCAGCAGCCAGACCCTTGGCTATGAGCAGTTCTTC.

CDR3 residues: CASSLEVGSAYEQYF. In nucleotides, the CDR3 is TGCGCCAGCAGCTTGGAAGTGGGAAGCGCCTACGAGCAGTACTTC. V usage is TRBV5-1 and J usage is TRBJ2-7; D uncertain. V lost 0 bases to trimming and J lost 2 bases, with 12 bases between them. Germline V lookup: CDR1 SGHRS, CDR2 YFSETQ. This CDR3 comprises 15 residues.

The rearrangement uses TRBV6-5 and TRBJ2-5; D perhaps matches TRBD2 (6 bases). Trimming cost V 2 bases and J 2 bases, with 18 bases left between them. The CDR3 is made up of 17 amino acids. Per the germline V gene, CDR1 is MNHEY and CDR2 is SVGAGI. DNA for the CDR3: TGTGCCAGCAGTTACACCCTAGGAGGGGCCGGACAAGAGACCCAGTACTTC. Encoded protein: CASSYTLGGAGQETQYF.

This clonotype has a count of ten or more. The chain uses TRBV7-2 and TRBJ2-5; 11 bases line up with TRBD2. CDR1 is SGHTA, CDR2 FQGNSA, per germline. With 3 bases clipped from V and 14 bases from J, the junction kept 8 bases outside the gene matches. This CDR3 has 13 residues. The CDR3 protein is CASSLGLADKTYF. The CDR3 coding sequence is TGTGCCAGCAGCTTGGGACTAGCGGATAAGACCTACTTC.

The rearrangement joins TRBV6-5 to TRBJ1-1; 8 nucleotides match TRBD1. Losses at the gene ends were 4 bases for V and 4 bases for J; bases not matched to a gene: 2. Looked up from germline, CDR1 is MNHEY and CDR2 is SVGAGI. The CDR3 is 13 residues long. The CDR3 region has the DNA TGTGCCAGCAGTTTGGACAGGGTCACTGAAGCTTTCTTT. This codes for CASSLDRVTEAFF.

This clonotype was seen more than once but under ten times. The chain is built from TRBV15 and TRBJ2-5; 7 bases are shared with TRBD2. The CDR3 is made up of 13 amino acids. V lost 1 base, J lost 4 bases, and 0 bases stayed unmatched. The germline CDR1 and CDR2 sequences are LNHNV and YYDKDF (reference sequence). CDR3: CATSRGEGETQYF. The CDR3 coding sequence is TGTGCCACCAGCAGAGGGGAGGGAGAGACCCAGTACTTC. The complete variable domain, with remaining parts taken from reference TRBV15 and TRBJ2-5, reads DAMVIQNPRYQVTQFGKPVTLSCSQTLNHNVMYWYQQKSSQAPKLLFHYYDKDFNNEADTPDNFQSRRPNTSFCFLDIRSPGLGDTAMYLCATSRGEGETQYFGPGTRLLVL.